A single sample is the source of the 2 T cell receptor beta chains below, sequenced in a study of glioma-infiltrating T cells. Amplification of TCR alpha and beta CDR3 regions from RNA used iRepertoire nested multiplex PCR. A single record per CDR3 protein comes from TCRdb applying MiXCR to the multiplex PCR reads. The profile shows about 140,000 distinct CDR3 sequences, 39% of them singletons. The sample consisted of glioma tissue, nonneoplastic brain tissue, or PBMCs (not recorded which). The origin of the receptors is a human donor with low-grade glioma or glioblastoma, undergoing nonglioma brain surgery, or in good health (not recorded which).

For this clonotype: A much larger clone differs by one base, so this may be a read error. The chain's CDR3 is CSATYGAGAFRVQYF. The CDR3 DNA reads as TGCAGTGCAACCTACGGAGCGGGAGCCTTTCGTGTGCAGTACTTC. The V call is TRBV20-1, the J call TRBJ2-7, with 8 positions matching TRBD2. The CDR3 spans 15 residues. From germline, CDR1 is DFQATT and CDR2 SNEGSKA (reference sequence). The J segment lost 9 bases and the V segment lost 6 bases, leaving 19 bases of the junction unmatched.

V and J are TRBV4-2 and TRBJ2-7, with a possible D match to TRBD2 (6 bases). The germline CDR1 and CDR2 sequences are LGHNA and YNFKEQ. The CDR3 spans 15 residues. Trimming stripped 4 bases from V and 3 bases from J, with 16 bases between. Written as DNA, the CDR3 is TGTGCCAGCAGCCGCGGAATGGGACTCAACTACGAGCAGTACTTC. Translated: CASSRGMGLNYEQYF.